The 10 T cell receptor beta chains in this list originate from one sample, sequenced in a study of shared clonotypes between healthy human individuals. TCRdb keeps only in-frame clones here, not all; method: immunoSEQ multiplex PCR. The sample records about 2.4 million clones, over 85% being singletons. Input material: naive CD4+ T cells from PBMCs. Subset indicated: CD45RA+ positively selected. The source of these receptors is a man aged 18 to 30 in good health. Some clones in this sample may be carry-over from other donors' samples.

Remarks on this clone: The same CDR3 can be traced to other DNA sequences in this sample. The V and J genes are TRBV5-1 and TRBJ2-7, with TRBD2 identical over 11 bases. With V trimmed by 0 bases and J by 6 bases, 2 bases remained unmatched. Germline-derived CDR1 and CDR2 are SGHRS and YFSETQ. The CDR3 covers 14 residues. Here the CDR3 reads CASSLGLAGGEQYF. In nucleotides, the CDR3 is TGCGCCAGCAGCTTGGGCCTAGCGGGAGGCGAGCAGTACTTC.

V gene TRBV9 combines with J gene TRBJ2-5, with 9 positions matching TRBD1. In germline, CDR1 is SGDLS, CDR2 YYNGEE. This CDR3 region has 16 residues. Losses at the gene ends were 3 bases for V and 5 bases for J; bases not matched to a gene: 11. The CDR3 sequence is CASSAGGTGPQETQYF. The DNA of the CDR3 is TGTGCCAGCAGCGCCGGGGGGACAGGGCCTCAGGAGACCCAGTACTTC.

J is TRBJ2-7 and V is TRBV28; 7 bases align to TRBD1. CDR3 length: 13 residues. CDR1 and CDR2 (germline): MDHEN, SYDVKM. V shed 6 bases and J 5 bases; nucleotides not matched to a gene: 7. The CDR3 DNA sequence: TGTGCCAGCAGCAAACCCGGACAGGACGAGCAGTACTTC. Amino acid sequence: CASSKPGQDEQYF.

This chain joins TRBV28 and TRBJ2-4; 10 bases match TRBD2. This CDR3 spans 16 amino acids. The V gene end was trimmed by 5 bases and the J gene end by 0 bases; junction bases not matched to a gene: 4. The germline gives CDR1 MDHEN, CDR2 SYDVKM. CDR3 coding DNA: TGTGCCAGCAGTCGGACTAGCGGTGTAGCCAAAAACATTCAGTACTTC. Translation: CASSRTSGVAKNIQYF.

The rearrangement joins TRBV6-5 to TRBJ1-1; possibly TRBD1 for D (6 bases). This CDR3 contains 15 residues. V lost 4 bases and J lost 5, with 17 bases in between. Germline-derived CDR1 and CDR2 are MNHEY and SVGAGI. In DNA form, the CDR3 reads TGTGCCAGCAGTTCACAACGGACGGGGGCAACTGAAGCTTTCTTT. Encoded protein: CASSSQRTGATEAFF.

This chain joins TRBV7-6 and TRBJ2-3, with 9 bases matching TRBD1. This CDR3 spans 16 amino acids. The trim removed 5 bases at V and 2 bases at J, leaving 8 bases unmatched. Looked up from germline, CDR1 is SGHVS and CDR2 is FNYEAQ. The CDR3 loop is CASSLRDREYTDTQYF. The DNA for the CDR3 is TGTGCCAGCAGCCTCCGGGACAGGGAGTACACAGATACGCAGTATTTT.

Comment on this clone: The same CDR3 arises from other DNA sequences in this sample as well. The rearrangement links TRBV7-2 to TRBJ1-1; the match to TRBD1 covers 11 bases. V gave up 5 bases and J gave up 5 bases; unmatched junction bases: 4. The CDR3 has 14 residues. CDR1 and CDR2 from the germline V gene are SGHTA and FQGNSA. CDR3 nucleotides: TGTGCCAGCAGCCCTGGGACAGGGGGGACTGAAGCTTTCTTT. Translating gives CASSPGTGGTEAFF.

V is TRBV5-1 and J is TRBJ2-5; the match to TRBD2 covers 10 bases. The length of the CDR3 is 16 residues. From germline, CDR1 is SGHRS and CDR2 YFSETQ. J lost 5 bases, V lost 4 bases, and 11 bases had no gene match. The DNA of the CDR3 is TGCGCCAGCAGCCCCCGGGGGCTAGCGGGAGTGGAGACCCAGTACTTC. Amino acids: CASSPRGLAGVETQYF.

As concerns this clone: This sample also contains other DNA sequences that code for the same CDR3. The chain has TRBV20-1 and TRBJ2-5; no reliable D call. Trimming stripped 2 bases from V and 2 bases from J, with 3 bases between. This CDR3 contains 11 residues. Germline CDR1 and CDR2: DFQATT and SNEGSKA (reference sequence). The CDR3, as DNA: TGCAGTGCTAGACCTCAAGAGACCCAGTACTTC. Translating gives CSARPQETQYF.

This rearrangement joins TRBV20-1 to TRBJ2-5; 8 positions match TRBD1. Germline assignment: CDR1 DFQATT and CDR2 SNEGSKA (reference sequence). The CDR3 covers 11 residues. The CDR3 bases are TGCAGCCGTCAACAGGGGGGGACCCAGTACTTC. Protein product: CSRQQGGTQYF.